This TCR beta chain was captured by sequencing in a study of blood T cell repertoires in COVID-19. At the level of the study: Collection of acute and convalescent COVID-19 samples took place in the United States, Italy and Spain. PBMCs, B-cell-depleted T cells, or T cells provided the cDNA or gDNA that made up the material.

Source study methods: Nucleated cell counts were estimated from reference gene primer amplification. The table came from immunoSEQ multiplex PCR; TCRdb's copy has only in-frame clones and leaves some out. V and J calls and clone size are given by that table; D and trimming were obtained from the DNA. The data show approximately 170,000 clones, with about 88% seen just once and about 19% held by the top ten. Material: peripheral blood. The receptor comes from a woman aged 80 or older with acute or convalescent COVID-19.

The CDR3 region has the DNA TGTGCCAGCAGCCCCGGGCTAGCGGGATCCGGGGAGCTGTTTTTT. Translated, it gives CASSPGLAGSGELFF. This chain uses TRBV11-2 with TRBJ2-2; TRBD2 matches 9 bases. The length of the CDR3 is 15 residues. V trimming: 5 bases; J trimming: 6 bases; junction bases outside the gene matches: 7. Germline V gene data show CDR1 as SGHAT and CDR2 as FQNNGV.